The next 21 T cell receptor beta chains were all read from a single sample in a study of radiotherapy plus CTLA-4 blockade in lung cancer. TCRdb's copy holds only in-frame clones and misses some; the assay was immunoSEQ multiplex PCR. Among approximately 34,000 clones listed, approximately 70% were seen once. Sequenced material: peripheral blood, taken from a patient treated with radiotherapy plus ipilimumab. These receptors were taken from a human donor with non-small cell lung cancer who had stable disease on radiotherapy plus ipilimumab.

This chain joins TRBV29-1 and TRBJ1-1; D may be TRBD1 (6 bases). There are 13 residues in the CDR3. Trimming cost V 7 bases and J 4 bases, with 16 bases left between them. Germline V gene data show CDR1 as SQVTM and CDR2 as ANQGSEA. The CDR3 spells CSGGEGDGTEAFF. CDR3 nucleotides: TGCAGCGGAGGGGAGGGGGATGGCACTGAAGCTTTCTTT.

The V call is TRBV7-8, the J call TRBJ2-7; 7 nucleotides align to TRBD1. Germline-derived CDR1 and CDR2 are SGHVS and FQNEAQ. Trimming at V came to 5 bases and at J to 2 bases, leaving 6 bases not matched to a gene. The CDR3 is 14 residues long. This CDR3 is CASSPQGVAYEQYF. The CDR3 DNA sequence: TGTGCCAGCAGCCCCCAGGGGGTTGCCTACGAGCAGTACTTC.

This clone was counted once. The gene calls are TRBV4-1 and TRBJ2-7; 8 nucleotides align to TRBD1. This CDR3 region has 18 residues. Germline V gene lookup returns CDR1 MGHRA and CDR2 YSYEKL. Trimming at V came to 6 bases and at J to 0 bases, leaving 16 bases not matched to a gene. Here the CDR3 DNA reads TGCGCCAGCAGTCTAAGATACTCGACAGGGGACGTCTCCTACGAGCAGTACTTC. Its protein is CASSLRYSTGDVSYEQYF.

The CDR3 nucleotides are TGTGCCAGCACCTTCCAGGGGTTCTCCTACGAGCAGTACTTC. Translated, it gives CASTFQGFSYEQYF. The chain is built from TRBV6-1 and TRBJ2-7; D is perhaps TRBD1 (6 bases). CDR3 length: 14 residues. V was cut by 7 bases and J by 0 bases, with 13 bases left in between. CDR1 is MNHNS and CDR2 is SASEGT in the germline V gene.

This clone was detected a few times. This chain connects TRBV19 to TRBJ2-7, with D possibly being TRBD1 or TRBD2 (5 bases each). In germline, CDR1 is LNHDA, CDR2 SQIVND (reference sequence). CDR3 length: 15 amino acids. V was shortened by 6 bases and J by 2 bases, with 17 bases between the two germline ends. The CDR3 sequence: CASSRRGTGPYEQYF. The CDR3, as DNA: TGTGCCAGTAGCCGTCGAGGGACGGGGCCCTACGAGCAGTACTTC.

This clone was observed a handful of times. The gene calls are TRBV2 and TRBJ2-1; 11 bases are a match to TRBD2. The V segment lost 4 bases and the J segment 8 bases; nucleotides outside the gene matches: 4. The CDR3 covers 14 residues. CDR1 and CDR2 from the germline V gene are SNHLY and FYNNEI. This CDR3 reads CASSVTSGRHEQFF. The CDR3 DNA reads TGTGCCAGCAGTGTAACTAGCGGGAGACATGAGCAGTTCTTC.

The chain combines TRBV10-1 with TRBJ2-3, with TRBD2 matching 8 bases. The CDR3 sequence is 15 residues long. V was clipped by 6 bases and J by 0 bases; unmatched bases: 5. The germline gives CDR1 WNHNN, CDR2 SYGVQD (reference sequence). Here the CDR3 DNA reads TGCGCCAGCAGCATAGCGGGATCTAGCACAGATACGCAGTATTTT. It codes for CASSIAGSSTDTQYF.

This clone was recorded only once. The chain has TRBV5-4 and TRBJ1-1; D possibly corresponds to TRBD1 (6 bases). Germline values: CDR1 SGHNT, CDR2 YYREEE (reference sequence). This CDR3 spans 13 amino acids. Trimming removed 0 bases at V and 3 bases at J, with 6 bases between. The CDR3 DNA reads TGTGCCAGCAGCTTGGGACAGGACACTGAAGCTTTCTTT. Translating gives CASSLGQDTEAFF.

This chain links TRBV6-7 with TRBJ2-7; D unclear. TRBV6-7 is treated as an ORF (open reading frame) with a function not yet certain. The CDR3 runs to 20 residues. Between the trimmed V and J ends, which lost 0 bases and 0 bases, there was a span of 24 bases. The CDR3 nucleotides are TGTGCCAGCAGTTACTCGAACGCCAAGGCCCAGCCCTCCCTCTCCTACGAGCAGTACTTC. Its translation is CASSYSNAKAQPSLSYEQYF.

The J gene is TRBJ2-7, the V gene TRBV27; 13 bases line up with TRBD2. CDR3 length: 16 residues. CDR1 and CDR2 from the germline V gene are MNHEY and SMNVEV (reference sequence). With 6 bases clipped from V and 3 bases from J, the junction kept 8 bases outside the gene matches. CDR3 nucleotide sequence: TGTGCCAGCAGAACTCGGGGGACTAGCGGGGACTACGAGCAGTACTTC. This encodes CASRTRGTSGDYEQYF.

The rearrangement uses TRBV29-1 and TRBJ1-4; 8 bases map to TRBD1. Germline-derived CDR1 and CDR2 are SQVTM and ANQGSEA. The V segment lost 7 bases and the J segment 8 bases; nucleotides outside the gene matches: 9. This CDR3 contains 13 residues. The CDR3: CSAAQGGYEKLFF. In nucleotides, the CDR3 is TGCAGCGCAGCACAGGGGGGGTACGAAAAACTGTTTTTT.

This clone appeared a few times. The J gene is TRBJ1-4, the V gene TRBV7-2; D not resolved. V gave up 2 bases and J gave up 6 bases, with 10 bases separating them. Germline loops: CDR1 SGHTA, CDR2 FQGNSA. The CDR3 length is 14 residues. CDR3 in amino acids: CASSLYGSDEKLFF. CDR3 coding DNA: TGTGCCAGCAGCTTATATGGCTCGGATGAAAAACTGTTTTTT. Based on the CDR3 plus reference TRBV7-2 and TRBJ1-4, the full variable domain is GAGVSQSPSNKVTEKGKDVELRCDPISGHTALYWYRQSLGQGLEFLIYFQGNSAPDKSGLPSDRFSAERTGGSVSTLTIQRTQQEDSAVYLCASSLYGSDEKLFFGSGTQLSVL.

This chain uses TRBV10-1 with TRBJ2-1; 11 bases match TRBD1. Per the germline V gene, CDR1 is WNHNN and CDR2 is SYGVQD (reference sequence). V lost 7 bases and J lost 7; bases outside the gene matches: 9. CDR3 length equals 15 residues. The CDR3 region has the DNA TGCGCCAGCACTACGGACAGGGGGCAAGAAAATGAGCAGTTCTTC. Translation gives CASTTDRGQENEQFF.

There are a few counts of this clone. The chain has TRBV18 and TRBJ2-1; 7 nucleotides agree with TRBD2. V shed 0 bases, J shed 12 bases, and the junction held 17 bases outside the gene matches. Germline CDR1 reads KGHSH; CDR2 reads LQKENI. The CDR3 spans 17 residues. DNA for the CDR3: TGTGCCAGCTCACCACCTGGTCGGCTAGCGGCCCCATCTATGCAGTTCTTC. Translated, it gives CASSPPGRLAAPSMQFF.

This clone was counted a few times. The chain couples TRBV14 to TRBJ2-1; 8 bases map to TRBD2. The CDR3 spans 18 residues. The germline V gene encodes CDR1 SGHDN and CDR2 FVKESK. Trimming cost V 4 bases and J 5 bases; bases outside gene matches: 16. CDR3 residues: CASSRRSSGYKLNNEQFF. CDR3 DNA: TGTGCCAGCAGCCGACGCTCTAGCGGGTACAAACTTAACAATGAGCAGTTCTTC.

The CDR3 is CASSFGRDYGYTF. The CDR3 DNA is TGTGCCAGCAGCTTCGGCAGGGACTATGGCTACACCTTC. The chain recombines TRBV7-2 with TRBJ1-2; TRBD1 is a possible D gene (5 bases). This CDR3 has 13 residues. Trimming removed 3 bases from V and 3 bases from J, with 8 bases in between. Germline CDR1 is SGHTA and CDR2 is FQGNSA.

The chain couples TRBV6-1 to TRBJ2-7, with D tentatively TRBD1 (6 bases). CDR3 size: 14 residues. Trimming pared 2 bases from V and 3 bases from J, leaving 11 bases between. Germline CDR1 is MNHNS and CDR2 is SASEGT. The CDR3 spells CASSENRVFYEQYF. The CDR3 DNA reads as TGTGCCAGCAGTGAAAACAGGGTATTCTACGAGCAGTACTTC.

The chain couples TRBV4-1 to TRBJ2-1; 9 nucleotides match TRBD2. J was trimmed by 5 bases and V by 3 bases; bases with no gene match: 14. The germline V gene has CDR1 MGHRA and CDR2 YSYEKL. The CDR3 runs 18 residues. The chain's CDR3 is CASSHMPGVVAGDNEQFF. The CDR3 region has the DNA TGCGCCAGCAGCCACATGCCCGGAGTGGTAGCGGGAGACAATGAGCAGTTCTTC.

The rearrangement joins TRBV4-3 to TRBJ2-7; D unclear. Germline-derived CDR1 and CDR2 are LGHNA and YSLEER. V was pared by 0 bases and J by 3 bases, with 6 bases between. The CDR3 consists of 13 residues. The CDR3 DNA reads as TGCGCCAGCAGCCAAGATCAGCGCTACGAGCAGTACTTC. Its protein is CASSQDQRYEQYF.

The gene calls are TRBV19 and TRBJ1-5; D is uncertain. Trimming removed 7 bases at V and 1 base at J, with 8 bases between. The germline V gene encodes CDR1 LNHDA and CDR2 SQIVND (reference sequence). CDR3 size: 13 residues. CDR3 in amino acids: CASTGQSNQPQHF. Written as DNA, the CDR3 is TGTGCCAGTACTGGGCAGAGCAATCAGCCCCAGCATTTT.

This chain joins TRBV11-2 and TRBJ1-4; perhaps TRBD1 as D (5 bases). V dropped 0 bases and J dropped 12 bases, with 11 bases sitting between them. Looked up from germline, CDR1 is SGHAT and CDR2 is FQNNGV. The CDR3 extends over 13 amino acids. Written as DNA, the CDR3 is TGTGCCAGCAGCTTAGATCGTCTGGGACAACTGTTTTTT. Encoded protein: CASSLDRLGQLFF.